This T cell receptor (beta chain) was profiled in a study of blood T cells in healthy people across ages. This clonotype was seen just once. Its antigen is not known. It was with a sample-barcoded 5' primer and a J-beta primer mix that a second PCR of about 7 to 12 cycles was run. A 12-random-nucleotide template-switch adaptor tagged each cDNA molecule. From the 5' RACE reads, TCRdb called clonotypes with MiXCR, one entry per CDR3 protein. Altogether fewer than 2,000,000 distinct CDR3 sequences are present, about 31% being singletons, with the ten largest covering about 11%. Study outcomes and limitations: Nothing was known about donor CMV status, and this possibly confounded expanded clonotype changes.

Per-sample yields of isolated PBMCs were at least 7 million. The CDR3 length is 15 residues. Unmatched junction bases numbered 5, after V lost 0 bases and J lost 4 bases. Per the germline V gene, CDR1 is DFQATT and CDR2 is SNEGSKA (reference sequence). The source material was blood. The chain combines TRBV20-1 with TRBJ2-1, with TRBD1 matching over 8 bases. The clonotype comes from a woman under 40 in good health. Written as DNA, the CDR3 is TGCAGTGCTAGAGAACCGGGACAGGCGTACAATGAGCAGTTCTTC. Translation gives CSAREPGQAYNEQFF.